Presented here are 20 T cell receptor beta chains from one specimen sequenced in a study of blood T cell repertoires in COVID-19. Sequenced by immunoSEQ multiplex PCR; TCRdb stores in-frame clones only, minus some. This table holds approximately 180,000 clones, roughly 88% found once. The sequenced material came from peripheral blood. These receptors were obtained from a human donor with active or convalescent COVID-19. The donor label of this sample is uncertain.

The sample holds one count of this clone. CDR3 DNA: TGTGCCAGTACCCCGGGAGGAAAGGATGAGCAGTTCTTC. It yields the protein CASTPGGKDEQFF. The J gene is TRBJ2-1, the V gene TRBV19, with TRBD2 matching over 7 bases. The CDR3 spans 13 residues. Germline CDR1 and CDR2: LNHDA and SQIVND (reference sequence). J lost 8 bases, V lost 7 bases, and 8 bases had no gene match.

The chain uses TRBV12-3 or TRBV12-4 and TRBJ2-1; TRBD2 agrees at 8 bases. The J segment lost 7 bases and the V segment lost 4 bases, leaving 3 bases of the junction unmatched. The CDR3 is 13 amino acids. The DNA of the CDR3 is TGTGCCAGCAGTTGGACTAGCCCTAATGAGCAGTTCTTC. This encodes CASSWTSPNEQFF.

The chain employs TRBV23-1 and TRBJ2-1; 8 bases are a match to TRBD1. TRBV23-1 is known as an ORF, though its function is uncertain. The CDR3 covers 17 residues. The V and J ends lost 4 bases and 8 bases, in that order; junction bases with no gene match: 16. DNA of the CDR3: TGCGCCAGCAGTCTGAATTTCCGGGACAGGTCCGCGGATGAGCAGTTCTTC. The encoded protein is CASSLNFRDRSADEQFF.

The J gene is TRBJ1-2, the V gene TRBV28; 7 bases match TRBD1. Germline V gene sequence: CDR1 MDHEN, CDR2 SYDVKM. V shed 8 bases and J 5 bases; nucleotides not matched to a gene: 8. This CDR3 has 13 amino acids. The CDR3 DNA is TGTGCCAGCGGACTACAGGGGATTTATGGCTACACCTTC. This sequence encodes CASGLQGIYGYTF.

The chain combines TRBV7-9 with TRBJ2-5, with 13 bases lining up with TRBD2. The germline V gene encodes CDR1 SEHNR and CDR2 FQNEAQ (reference sequence). V gave up 8 bases and J gave up 4 bases; unmatched junction bases: 10. This CDR3 spans 16 amino acids. DNA of the CDR3: TGTGCCAGCGGCGTACTAGCGGGGGGGCCCGGAGAGACCCAGTACTTC. Translation gives CASGVLAGGPGETQYF. The full variable domain, with the rest looked up from reference TRBV7-9 and TRBJ2-5, is DTGVSQNPRHKITKRGQNVTFRCDPISEHNRLYWYRQTLGQGPEFLTYFQNEAQLEKSRLLSDRFSAERPKGSFSTLEIQRTEQGDSAMYLCASGVLAGGPGETQYFGPGTRLLVL.

J is TRBJ1-3 and V is TRBV6-5; TRBD1 is a possible D gene (6 bases). Per germline, CDR1 MNHEY and CDR2 SVGAGI. With 10 bases removed from V and 4 bases from J, the gap between germline ends came to 14 bases. There are 13 residues in the CDR3. Written as DNA, the CDR3 is TGTGCCACCCGGGGGGGCCGGGGAAACACCATATATTTT. It yields the protein CATRGGRGNTIYF.

V gene TRBV7-9 combines with J gene TRBJ1-3; no clear D. Germline CDR1 SEHNR, CDR2 FQNEAQ (reference sequence). The CDR3 spans 13 residues. V was pared by 3 bases and J by 4 bases, with 7 bases between. Here the CDR3 reads CASSFGTGNTIYF. The CDR3 bases are TGTGCCAGCAGCTTTGGTACAGGAAACACCATATATTTT.

This clone appeared many times. The chain links TRBV19 to TRBJ2-1; 12 bases map to TRBD2. This CDR3 contains 16 residues. V shed 4 bases, J shed 7 bases, and the junction held 8 bases outside the gene matches. Looked up from germline, CDR1 is LNHDA and CDR2 is SQIVND (reference sequence). The CDR3 here is CASSRGASGRVNEQFF. The CDR3 nucleotides are TGTGCCAGTAGTAGGGGGGCTAGCGGGAGGGTTAATGAGCAGTTCTTC.

The chain links TRBV6-1 to TRBJ2-3; perhaps TRBD1 as D (6 bases). This CDR3 has 15 residues. Germline V gene data show CDR1 as MNHNS and CDR2 as SASEGT. V lost 1 base to trimming and J lost 3 bases, with 11 bases between them. The CDR3 loop is CASSEENRVTDTQYF. The CDR3 DNA is TGTGCCAGCAGTGAAGAGAACAGGGTGACAGATACGCAGTATTTT.

The chain couples TRBV5-1 to TRBJ2-7; TRBD1 agrees at 8 bases. Germline V gives CDR1 SGHRS, CDR2 YFSETQ. V lost 5 bases, J lost 7 bases, and 5 bases stayed unmatched. CDR3 length: 12 amino acids. CDR3 DNA: TGCGCCAGCAGGCAGGGGGCAGGGGAGCAGTACTTC. Amino acids: CASRQGAGEQYF.

The V call is TRBV5-1, the J call TRBJ2-7, with D perhaps matching TRBD2 (6 bases). The germline V and J ends were trimmed by 0 bases and 4 bases, with 17 bases remaining between them. CDR1 and CDR2 from the germline V gene are SGHRS and YFSETQ. The CDR3 is 16 amino acids. CDR3 sequence (DNA): TGCGCCAGCAGCTTGGGCCCGCGGGGTCTCCAATACGAGCAGTACTTC. Translating gives CASSLGPRGLQYEQYF.

In this sample, this clone turned up once. The chain uses TRBV4-3 and TRBJ1-3; D is ambiguous. V lost 1 base, J lost 0 bases, and 19 bases lay in between. CDR1 and CDR2 from the germline V gene are LGHNA and YSLEER. CDR3 length: 19 residues. Here the CDR3 DNA reads TGCGCCAGCAGCCAAGTCTACTCCCCCGGGTCCAGCTCTGGAAACACCATATATTTT. It translates to CASSQVYSPGSSSGNTIYF.

The chain employs TRBV5-1 and TRBJ2-1; TRBD2 aligns across 14 bases. Trimming took 5 bases from V and 6 from J; bases not matched to a gene: 7. CDR1 SGHRS and CDR2 YFSETQ come from the germline V gene. There are 16 residues in the CDR3. Here the CDR3 reads CASRGLAGEGSNEQFF. The CDR3 region has the DNA TGCGCCAGCAGGGGACTAGCGGGAGAAGGGAGCAATGAGCAGTTCTTC. Filled out from reference TRBV5-1 and TRBJ2-1, the complete variable domain reads KAGVTQTPRYLIKTRGQQVTLSCSPISGHRSVSWYQQTPGQGLQFLFEYFSETQRNKGNFPGRFSGRQFSNSRSEMNVSTLELGDSALYLCASRGLAGEGSNEQFFGPGTRLTVL.

V usage is TRBV27 and J usage is TRBJ2-7; D is ambiguous. V lost 5 bases to trimming and J lost 13 bases, with 18 bases between them. Per germline, CDR1 MNHEY and CDR2 SMNVEV (reference sequence). This CDR3 contains 12 residues. CDR3 sequence (DNA): TGTGCCAGCAGTCCTGGTGGCCGCGGCGTTTACTTC. This translates into CASSPGGRGVYF.

The genes are TRBV3-1 (or the pseudogene TRBV3-2) and TRBJ2-7, with a tentative D call TRBD2 (5 bases). V shed 1 base and J shed 7 bases, with 8 bases lying between them. The germline V gene has CDR1 LGHDT and CDR2 YNNKEL (reference sequence). The CDR3 length is 12 residues. The CDR3 loop is CASSQVTGEQYF. CDR3 nucleotides: TGTGCCAGCAGCCAAGTGACGGGGGAGCAGTACTTC.

This clone was seen only once. This chain links TRBV27 with TRBJ1-2, with D unresolved. Trimming removed 0 bases at V and 3 bases at J, with 8 bases between. The CDR3 has 14 amino acids. CDR1 is MNHEY and CDR2 is SMNVEV in the germline V gene (reference sequence). The CDR3 sequence is CASSLSRRYYGYTF. Here the CDR3 DNA reads TGTGCCAGCAGTTTATCACGTCGGTACTATGGCTACACCTTC.

This clone has just one count. The chain carries TRBV6-5 and TRBJ1-4, with D tentatively TRBD1 (5 bases). Trimming stripped 0 bases from V and 7 bases from J, with 12 bases between. CDR1 and CDR2 from the germline V gene are MNHEY and SVGAGI. This CDR3 contains 15 residues. The CDR3 protein is CASSYSQGGGEKLFF. The CDR3 DNA reads TGTGCCAGCAGTTACTCGCAGGGAGGTGGTGAAAAACTGTTTTTT.

There are a few counts of this clone. The chain has TRBV5-6 and TRBJ1-2, with 7 bases fitting TRBD1. J lost 8 bases, V lost 3 bases, and 7 bases had no gene match. CDR1 and CDR2 from the germline V gene are SGHDT and YYEEEE. The CDR3 spans 13 residues. The CDR3 reads CASSYGQAFGYTF. The CDR3 nucleotides read TGTGCCAGCAGCTACGGACAGGCTTTCGGCTACACCTTC.

The rearrangement links TRBV5-1 to TRBJ2-3, with 10 bases lining up with TRBD1. The trim removed 0 bases at V and 4 bases at J, leaving 2 bases unmatched. The CDR3 consists of 15 residues. Per the germline V gene, CDR1 is SGHRS and CDR2 is YFSETQ. The CDR3 sequence: CASSLGGTGADTQYF. CDR3 bases: TGCGCCAGCAGCTTGGGCGGGACAGGGGCAGATACGCAGTATTTT.

V gene TRBV12-3 or TRBV12-4 combines with J gene TRBJ1-1; 7 positions match TRBD1. Unmatched junction bases numbered 4, after V lost 4 bases and J lost 8 bases. The CDR3 spans 12 residues. CDR3 region: CASSYSTGEAFF. The DNA for the CDR3 is TGTGCCAGCAGTTATTCGACAGGGGAAGCTTTCTTT.